This passage covers 8 T cell receptor beta chains from one sample sequenced in a study of response to subunit inactivated influenza vaccine. TCRdb called the RT-PCR reads again in MiXCR, with one record for every CDR3 protein. The sample has hundreds of thousands of distinct CDR3 sequences; approximately 15% are singletons. The material was PBMCs from blood, obtained less than 15 days before vaccination. These receptors were collected from a man aged 45-65 years who received an inactivated influenza vaccine.

This clonotype appeared many times. The chain uses TRBV4-3 and TRBJ1-2; tentative D call: TRBD1 (6 bases). The V end lost 0 bases, the J end lost 0 bases, and 11 bases lay between the germline ends. The germline V gene encodes CDR1 LGHNA and CDR2 YSLEER. The CDR3 runs 16 residues. In DNA form, the CDR3 reads TGCGCCAGCAGCCAAGATAGGGGGGTATCTAACTATGGCTACACCTTC. Translated, it gives CASSQDRGVSNYGYTF.

This clonotype came up a few times. This chain connects TRBV11-2 to TRBJ1-1, with no clear D. The CDR3 runs 15 residues. Germline V lookup: CDR1 SGHAT, CDR2 FQNNGV. The ends were cut back, 3 bases at V and 0 bases at J, with 11 bases in the middle. The CDR3 here is CASSFLGPVNTEAFF. DNA of the CDR3: TGTGCCAGCAGCTTTCTAGGGCCTGTGAACACTGAAGCTTTCTTT. Full variable domain (outside the CDR3, taken from reference TRBV11-2 and TRBJ1-1): EAGVAQSPRYKIIEKRQSVAFWCNPISGHATLYWYQQILGQGPKLLIQFQNNGVVDDSQLPKDRFSAERLKGVDSTLKIQPAKLEDSAVYLCASSFLGPVNTEAFFGQGTRLTVV.

This clonotype was picked up many times. This rearrangement joins TRBV5-1 to TRBJ2-3, with D perhaps matching TRBD1 (5 bases). Trimming left V 4 bases short and J 2 bases short, with 14 bases between. This CDR3 has 15 amino acids. Germline V gives CDR1 SGHRS, CDR2 YFSETQ. The DNA for the CDR3 is TGCGCCAGCAGCCTAAATCCAGGGTACACAGATACGCAGTATTTT. Its translation is CASSLNPGYTDTQYF.

This clonotype appeared a few times. The CDR3 DNA sequence: TGTGCCAGCAGCGCCCCCGGCAGGGTGGAGACCCAGTACTTC. Amino acids: CASSAPGRVETQYF. V is TRBV5-6 and J is TRBJ2-5; maybe TRBD1 (5 bases). This CDR3 has 14 amino acids. Germline-derived CDR1 and CDR2 are SGHDT and YYEEEE. With 4 bases removed from V and 5 bases from J, the gap between germline ends came to 15 bases.

The V and J genes are TRBV12-3 or TRBV12-4 and TRBJ2-3, with 9 bases fitting TRBD1. The CDR3 runs to 15 residues. The trim removed 3 bases at V and 3 bases at J, leaving 4 bases unmatched. The DNA for the CDR3 is TGTGCCAGCAGTTTCTGGACAGGGGTAACAGATACGCAGTATTTT. It is translated as CASSFWTGVTDTQYF.

V and J are TRBV15 and TRBJ2-3; the match to TRBD2 covers 9 bases. From germline, CDR1 is LNHNV and CDR2 YYDKDF (reference sequence). The V segment lost 0 bases and the J segment 6 bases; nucleotides outside the gene matches: 16. The CDR3 length is 19 residues. CDR3 loop: CATSRDKSRLAGDSDTQYF. Written as DNA, the CDR3 is TGTGCCACCAGCAGAGATAAGTCTAGATTAGCGGGAGATAGCGATACGCAGTATTTT.

The rearrangement links TRBV12-3 or TRBV12-4 to TRBJ1-5; a possible D gene is TRBD1 (5 bases). V lost 5 bases to trimming and J lost 9 bases, with 23 bases between them. The CDR3 is 16 amino acids. CDR3 region: CASSLTRPGTAAPQHF. The CDR3 DNA reads TGTGCCAGCAGTCTAACACGACCCGGGACGGCCGCGCCCCAGCATTTT.

The V gene is TRBV6-2 or TRBV6-3, the J gene TRBJ1-1; maybe TRBD1 (5 bases). Trimming shortened V by 7 bases and J by 6 bases, and 15 bases separated the two germline ends. Germline CDR1 and CDR2: MNHEY and SVGEGT. This CDR3 region has 13 residues. The CDR3 is CASTRPGAAEAFF. Here the CDR3 DNA reads TGTGCCAGCACTCGACCCGGGGCCGCTGAAGCTTTCTTT.